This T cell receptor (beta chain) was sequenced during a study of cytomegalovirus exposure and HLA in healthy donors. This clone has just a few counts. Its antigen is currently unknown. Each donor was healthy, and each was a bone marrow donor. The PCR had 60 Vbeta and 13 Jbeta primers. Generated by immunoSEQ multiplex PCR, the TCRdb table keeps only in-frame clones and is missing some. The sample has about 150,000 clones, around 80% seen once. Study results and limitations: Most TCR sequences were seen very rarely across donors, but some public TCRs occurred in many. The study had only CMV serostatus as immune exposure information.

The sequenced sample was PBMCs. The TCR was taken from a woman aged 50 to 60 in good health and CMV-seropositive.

The CDR3: CASSQGGLAGTGELFF. CDR3 bases: TGTGCCAGCAGCCAAGGGGGACTAGCGGGAACCGGGGAGCTGTTTTTT. V usage is TRBV11-3 and J usage is TRBJ2-2; 13 bases are shared with TRBD2. This CDR3 has 16 amino acids. With 5 bases clipped from V and 5 bases from J, the junction kept 5 bases outside the gene matches. Germline CDR1 is SGHNT and CDR2 is YENEEA. Full variable domain (rest looked up from reference TRBV11-3 and TRBJ2-2): EAGVVQSPRYKIIEKKQPVAFWCNPISGHNTLYWYLQNLGQGPELLIRYENEEAVDDSQLPKDRFSAERLKGVDSTLKIQPAELGDSAVYLCASSQGGLAGTGELFFGEGSRLTVL.